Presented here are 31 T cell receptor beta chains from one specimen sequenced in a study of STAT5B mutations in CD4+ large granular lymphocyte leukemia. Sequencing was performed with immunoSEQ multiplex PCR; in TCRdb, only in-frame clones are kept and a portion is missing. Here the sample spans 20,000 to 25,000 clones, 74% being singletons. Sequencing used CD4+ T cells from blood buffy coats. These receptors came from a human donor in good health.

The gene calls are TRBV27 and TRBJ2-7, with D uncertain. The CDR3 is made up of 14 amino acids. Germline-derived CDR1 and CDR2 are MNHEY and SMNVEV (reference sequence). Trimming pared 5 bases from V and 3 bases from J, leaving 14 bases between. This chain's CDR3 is CASSPLVAHYEQYV. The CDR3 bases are TGTGCCAGCAGTCCCCTCGTGGCCCACTACGAGCAGTACGTC.

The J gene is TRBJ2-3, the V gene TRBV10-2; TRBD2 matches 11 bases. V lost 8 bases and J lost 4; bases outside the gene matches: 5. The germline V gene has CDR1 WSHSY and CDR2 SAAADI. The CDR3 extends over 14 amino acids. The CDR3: CASEGSGRADTQYF. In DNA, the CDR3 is TGCGCCAGCGAGGGTAGCGGGAGGGCAGATACGCAGTATTTT.

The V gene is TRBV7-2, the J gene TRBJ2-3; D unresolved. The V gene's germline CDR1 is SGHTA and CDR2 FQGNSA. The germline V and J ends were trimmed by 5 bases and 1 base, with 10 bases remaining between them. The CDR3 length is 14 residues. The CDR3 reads CASSRGPGTDTQYF. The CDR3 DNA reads TGTGCCAGCAGCCGTGGACCCGGCACAGATACGCAGTATTTT.

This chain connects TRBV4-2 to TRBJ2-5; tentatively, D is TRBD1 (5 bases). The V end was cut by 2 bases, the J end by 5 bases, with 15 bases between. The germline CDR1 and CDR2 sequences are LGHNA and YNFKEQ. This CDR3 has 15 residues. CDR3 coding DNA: TGTGCCAGCAGCCAATCCCCAAGGGGTGGGGAGACCCAGTACTTC. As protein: CASSQSPRGGETQYF.

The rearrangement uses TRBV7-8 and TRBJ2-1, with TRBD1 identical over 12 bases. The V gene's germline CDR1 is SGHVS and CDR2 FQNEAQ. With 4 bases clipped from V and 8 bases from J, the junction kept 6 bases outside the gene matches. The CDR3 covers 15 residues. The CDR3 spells CASSYWGQGADEQFF. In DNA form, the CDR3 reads TGTGCCAGCAGCTATTGGGGACAGGGGGCGGATGAGCAGTTCTTC.

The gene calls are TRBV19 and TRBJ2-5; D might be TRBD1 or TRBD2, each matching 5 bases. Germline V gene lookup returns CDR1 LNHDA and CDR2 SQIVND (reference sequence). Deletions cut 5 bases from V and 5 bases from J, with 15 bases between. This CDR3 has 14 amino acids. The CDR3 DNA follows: TGTGCCAGTAGTCGCTTGGGGGTGGCGGAGACCCAGTACTTC. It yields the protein CASSRLGVAETQYF.

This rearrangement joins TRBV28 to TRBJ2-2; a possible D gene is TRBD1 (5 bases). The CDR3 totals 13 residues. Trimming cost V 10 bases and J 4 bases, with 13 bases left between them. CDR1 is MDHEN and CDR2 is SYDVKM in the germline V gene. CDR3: CATLRGSTGELFF. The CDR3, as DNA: TGTGCCACCCTAAGGGGTAGCACCGGGGAGCTGTTTTTT.

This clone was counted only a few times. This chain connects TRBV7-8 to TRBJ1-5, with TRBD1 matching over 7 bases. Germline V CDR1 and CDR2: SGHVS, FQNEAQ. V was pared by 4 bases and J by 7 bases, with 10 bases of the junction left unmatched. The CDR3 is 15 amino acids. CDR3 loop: CASSSDRVGRQPQHF. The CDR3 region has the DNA TGTGCCAGCAGCTCCGACAGGGTGGGTAGACAGCCCCAGCATTTT.

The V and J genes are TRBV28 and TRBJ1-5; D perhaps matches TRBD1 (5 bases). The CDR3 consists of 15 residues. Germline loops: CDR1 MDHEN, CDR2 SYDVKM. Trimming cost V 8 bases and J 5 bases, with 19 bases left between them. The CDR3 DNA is TGTGCCAGCGTCCAGGGCGACGGGGGGTATCAGCCCCAGCATTTT. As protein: CASVQGDGGYQPQHF.

CDR3 in DNA: TGCAGTGCTTATCAGGGCTATGGCTACACCTTC. Translation gives CSAYQGYGYTF. V gene TRBV20-1 combines with J gene TRBJ1-2; tentatively, D is TRBD1 (5 bases). With 5 bases removed from V and 4 bases from J, the gap between germline ends came to 8 bases. CDR1 DFQATT and CDR2 SNEGSKA come from the germline V gene (reference sequence). The CDR3 loop spans 11 amino acids.

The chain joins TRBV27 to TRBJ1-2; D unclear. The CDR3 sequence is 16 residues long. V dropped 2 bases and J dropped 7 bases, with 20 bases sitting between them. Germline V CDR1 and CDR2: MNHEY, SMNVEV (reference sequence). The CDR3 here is CASSLGGWRTPRGYTF. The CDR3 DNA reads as TGTGCCAGCAGTTTAGGAGGGTGGCGGACCCCTCGTGGCTACACCTTC.

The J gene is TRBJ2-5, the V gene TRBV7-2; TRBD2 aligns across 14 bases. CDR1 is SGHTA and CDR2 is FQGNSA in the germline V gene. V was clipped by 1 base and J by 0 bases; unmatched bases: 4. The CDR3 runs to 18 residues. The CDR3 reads CASSLGTSGGRYQETQYF. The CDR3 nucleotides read TGTGCCAGCAGCTTAGGGACTAGCGGGGGGAGGTACCAAGAGACCCAGTACTTC.

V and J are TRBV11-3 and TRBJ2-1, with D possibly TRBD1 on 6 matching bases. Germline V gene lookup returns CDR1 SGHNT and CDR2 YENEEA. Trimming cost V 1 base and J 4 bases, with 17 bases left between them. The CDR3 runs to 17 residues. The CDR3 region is CASSLGAGQGLYNEQFF. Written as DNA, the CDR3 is TGTGCCAGCAGCTTAGGTGCAGGGCAGGGGCTATACAATGAGCAGTTCTTC.

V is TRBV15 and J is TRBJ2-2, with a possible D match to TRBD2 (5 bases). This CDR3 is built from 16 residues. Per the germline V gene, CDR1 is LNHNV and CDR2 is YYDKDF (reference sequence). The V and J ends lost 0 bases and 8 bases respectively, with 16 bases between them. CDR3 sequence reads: CATSRDLVAREGELFF. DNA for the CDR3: TGTGCCACCAGCAGAGATCTTGTAGCGCGAGAGGGGGAGCTGTTTTTT.

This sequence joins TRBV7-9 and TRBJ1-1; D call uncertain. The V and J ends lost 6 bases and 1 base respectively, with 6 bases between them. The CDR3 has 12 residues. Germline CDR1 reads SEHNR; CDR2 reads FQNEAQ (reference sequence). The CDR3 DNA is TGTGCCAGCAGATCCAGGAACACTGAAGCTTTCTTT. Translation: CASRSRNTEAFF.

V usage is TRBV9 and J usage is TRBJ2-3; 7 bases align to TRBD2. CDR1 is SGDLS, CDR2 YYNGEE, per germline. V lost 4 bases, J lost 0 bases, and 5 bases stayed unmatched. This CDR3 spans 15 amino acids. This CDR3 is CASSSSGVSTDTQYF. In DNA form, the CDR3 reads TGTGCCAGCAGCTCCAGCGGGGTCAGCACAGATACGCAGTATTTT. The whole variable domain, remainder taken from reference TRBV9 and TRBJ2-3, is DSGVTQTPKHLITATGQRVTLRCSPRSGDLSVYWYQQSLDQGLQFLIQYYNGEERAKGNILERFSAQQFPDLHSELNLSSLELGDSALYFCASSSSGVSTDTQYFGPGTRLTVL.

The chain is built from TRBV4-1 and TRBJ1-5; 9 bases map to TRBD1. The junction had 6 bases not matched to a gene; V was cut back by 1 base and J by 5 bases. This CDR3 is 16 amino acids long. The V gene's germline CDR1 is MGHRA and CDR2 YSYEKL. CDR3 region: CASSQGPGQGYQPQHF. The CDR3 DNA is TGCGCCAGCAGCCAAGGGCCGGGACAGGGATATCAGCCCCAGCATTTT.

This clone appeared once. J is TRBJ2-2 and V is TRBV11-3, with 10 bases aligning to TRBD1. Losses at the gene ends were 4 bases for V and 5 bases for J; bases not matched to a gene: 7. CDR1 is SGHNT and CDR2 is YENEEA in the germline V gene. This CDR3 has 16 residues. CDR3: CASSSGQGPLTGELFF. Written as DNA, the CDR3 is TGTGCCAGCAGCTCGGGACAGGGGCCGTTAACCGGGGAGCTGTTTTTT.

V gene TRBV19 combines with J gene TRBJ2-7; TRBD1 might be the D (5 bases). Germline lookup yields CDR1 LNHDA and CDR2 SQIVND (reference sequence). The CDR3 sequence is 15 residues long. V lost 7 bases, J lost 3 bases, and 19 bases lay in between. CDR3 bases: TGTGCCAGTACCCTCAGGGATGGCGCTAACTACGAGCAGTACTTC. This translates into CASTLRDGANYEQYF. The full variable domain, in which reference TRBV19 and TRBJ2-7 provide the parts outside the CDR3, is DGGITQSPKYLFRKEGQNVTLSCEQNLNHDAMYWYRQDPGQGLRLIYYSQIVNDFQKGDIAEGYSVSREKKESFPLTVTSAQKNPTAFYLCASTLRDGANYEQYFGPGTRLTVT.

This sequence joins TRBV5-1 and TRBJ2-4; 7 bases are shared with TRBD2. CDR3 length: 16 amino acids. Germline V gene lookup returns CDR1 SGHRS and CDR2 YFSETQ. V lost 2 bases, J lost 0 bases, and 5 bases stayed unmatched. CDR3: CASSLGEGIAKNIQYF. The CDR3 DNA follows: TGCGCCAGCAGCTTAGGGGAGGGAATAGCCAAAAACATTCAGTACTTC.

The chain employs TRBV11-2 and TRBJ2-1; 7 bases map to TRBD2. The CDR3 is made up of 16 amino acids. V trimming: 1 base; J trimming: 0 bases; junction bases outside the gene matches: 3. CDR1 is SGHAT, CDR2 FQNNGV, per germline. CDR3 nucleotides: TGTGCCAGCAGCTTAGCCGGCGGGAGCTCCTACAATGAGCAGTTCTTC. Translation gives CASSLAGGSSYNEQFF.

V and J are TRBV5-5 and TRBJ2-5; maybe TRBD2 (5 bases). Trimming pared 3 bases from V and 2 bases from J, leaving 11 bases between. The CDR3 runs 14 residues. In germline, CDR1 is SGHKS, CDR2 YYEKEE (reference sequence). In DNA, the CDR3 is TGTGCCAGCAGCTGGCGGGCATTACAAGAGACCCAGTACTTC. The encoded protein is CASSWRALQETQYF.

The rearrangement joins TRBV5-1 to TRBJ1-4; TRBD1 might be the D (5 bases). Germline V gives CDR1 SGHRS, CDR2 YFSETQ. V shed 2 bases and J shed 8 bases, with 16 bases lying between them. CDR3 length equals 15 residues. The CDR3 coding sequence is TGCGCCAGCAGCTTAGGGACCCTAAAAGGGGAAAAACTGTTTTTT. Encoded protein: CASSLGTLKGEKLFF.

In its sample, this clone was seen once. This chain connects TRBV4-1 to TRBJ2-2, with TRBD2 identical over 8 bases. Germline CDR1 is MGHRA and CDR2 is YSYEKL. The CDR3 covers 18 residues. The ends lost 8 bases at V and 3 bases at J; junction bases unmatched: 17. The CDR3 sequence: CASEGGGGLVLDTGELFF. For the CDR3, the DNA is TGCGCCAGCGAGGGTGGCGGGGGGTTGGTTTTGGACACCGGGGAGCTGTTTTTT.

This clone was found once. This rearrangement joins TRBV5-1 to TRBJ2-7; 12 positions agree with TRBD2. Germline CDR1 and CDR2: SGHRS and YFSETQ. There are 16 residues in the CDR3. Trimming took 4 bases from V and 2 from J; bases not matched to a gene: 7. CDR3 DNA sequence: TGCGCCAGCAGCGACCTACGACTAGCGGGAGCCTACGAGCAGTACTTC. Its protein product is CASSDLRLAGAYEQYF. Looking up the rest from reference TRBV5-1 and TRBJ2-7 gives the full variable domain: KAGVTQTPRYLIKTRGQQVTLSCSPISGHRSVSWYQQTPGQGLQFLFEYFSETQRNKGNFPGRFSGRQFSNSRSEMNVSTLELGDSALYLCASSDLRLAGAYEQYFGPGTRLTVT.

DNA for the CDR3: TGTGCCAGCAGCTCGCGACAGGGGGCAGGCTATGGCTACACCTTC. Translating it yields CASSSRQGAGYGYTF. The chain uses TRBV5-4 and TRBJ1-2; 10 bases align to TRBD1. V was pared by 3 bases and J by 4 bases, with 6 bases of the junction left unmatched. Germline lookup yields CDR1 SGHNT and CDR2 YYREEE (reference sequence). CDR3 length equals 15 residues.

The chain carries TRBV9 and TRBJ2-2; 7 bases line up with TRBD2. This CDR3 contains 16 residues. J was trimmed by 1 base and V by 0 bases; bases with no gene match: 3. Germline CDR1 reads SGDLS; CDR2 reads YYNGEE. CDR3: CASSVGGGGNTGELFF. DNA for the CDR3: TGTGCCAGCAGCGTAGGAGGCGGGGGGAACACCGGGGAGCTGTTTTTT. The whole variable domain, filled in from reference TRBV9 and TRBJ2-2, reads DSGVTQTPKHLITATGQRVTLRCSPRSGDLSVYWYQQSLDQGLQFLIQYYNGEERAKGNILERFSAQQFPDLHSELNLSSLELGDSALYFCASSVGGGGNTGELFFGEGSRLTVL.

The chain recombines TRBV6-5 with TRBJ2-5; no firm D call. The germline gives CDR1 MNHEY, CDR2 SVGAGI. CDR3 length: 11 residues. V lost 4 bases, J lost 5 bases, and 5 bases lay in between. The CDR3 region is CASSFGETQYF. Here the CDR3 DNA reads TGTGCCAGCAGTTTCGGGGAGACCCAGTACTTC.

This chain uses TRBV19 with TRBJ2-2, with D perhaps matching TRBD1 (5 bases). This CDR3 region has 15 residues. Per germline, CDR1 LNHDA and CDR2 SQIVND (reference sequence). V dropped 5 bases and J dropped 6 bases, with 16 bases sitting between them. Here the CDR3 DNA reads TGTGCCAGTAGTGATCGACAGACGGTCGCCGGGGAGCTGTTTTTT. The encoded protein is CASSDRQTVAGELFF.

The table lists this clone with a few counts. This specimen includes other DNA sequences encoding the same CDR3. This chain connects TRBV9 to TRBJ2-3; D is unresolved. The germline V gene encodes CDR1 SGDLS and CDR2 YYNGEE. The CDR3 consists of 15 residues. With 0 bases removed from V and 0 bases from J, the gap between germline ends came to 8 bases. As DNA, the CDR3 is TGTGCCAGCAGCGTAGCCCAGAGAAGCACAGATACGCAGTATTTT. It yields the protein CASSVAQRSTDTQYF. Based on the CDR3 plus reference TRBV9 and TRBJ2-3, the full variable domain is DSGVTQTPKHLITATGQRVTLRCSPRSGDLSVYWYQQSLDQGLQFLIQYYNGEERAKGNILERFSAQQFPDLHSELNLSSLELGDSALYFCASSVAQRSTDTQYFGPGTRLTVL.

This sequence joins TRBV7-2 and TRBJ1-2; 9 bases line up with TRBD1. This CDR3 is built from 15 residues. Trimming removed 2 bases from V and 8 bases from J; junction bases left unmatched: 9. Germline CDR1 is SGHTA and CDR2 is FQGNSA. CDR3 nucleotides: TGTGCCAGCAGCTTATCGATTACAGGGGGCGCAGGCTACACCTTC. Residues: CASSLSITGGAGYTF.